Presented here are 9 T cell receptor beta chains from one specimen sequenced in a study of blood T cell repertoires in COVID-19. Here immunoSEQ multiplex PCR was the method, and the copy in TCRdb shows in-frame clones only, minus some. The repertoire holds 100,000 to 150,000 clones, with 69% as singletons. The sequenced material came from peripheral blood. These receptors all stem from a woman aged 70 to 79 with acute or convalescent COVID-19.

There are a few counts of this clone. The chain joins TRBV7-2 to TRBJ2-1; the match to TRBD2 covers 9 bases. Germline CDR1 reads SGHTA; CDR2 reads FQGNSA. There are 17 residues in the CDR3. Unmatched junction bases numbered 10, after V lost 2 bases and J lost 5 bases. This CDR3 is CASSLKFAGGPDNEQFF. Here the CDR3 DNA reads TGTGCCAGCAGCTTAAAATTTGCGGGGGGGCCGGACAATGAGCAGTTCTTC. Supplemented by reference TRBV7-2 and TRBJ2-1, the full variable domain reads GAGVSQSPSNKVTEKGKDVELRCDPISGHTALYWYRQSLGQGLEFLIYFQGNSAPDKSGLPSDRFSAERTGGSVSTLTIQRTQQEDSAVYLCASSLKFAGGPDNEQFFGPGTRLTVL.

This clone appeared many times. The chain employs TRBV7-2 and TRBJ1-1; 8 bases match TRBD1. CDR3 length equals 15 residues. Germline trimming cut 6 bases from V and 5 bases from J; bases unmatched to any gene: 11. Germline CDR1 reads SGHTA; CDR2 reads FQGNSA. CDR3 nucleotides: TGTGCCAGCAGGTCAGACAGGGGTTCGAGGACTGAAGCTTTCTTT. Amino acids: CASRSDRGSRTEAFF.

This chain connects TRBV5-1 to TRBJ2-1; D is perhaps TRBD2 (6 bases). The germline gives CDR1 SGHRS, CDR2 YFSETQ. Trimming cost V 4 bases and J 6 bases, with 11 bases left between them. The CDR3 length is 13 residues. CDR3 bases: TGCGCCAGCAGCGGCGGGACTTCCAATGAGCAGTTCTTC. It encodes CASSGGTSNEQFF.

The J gene is TRBJ2-2, the V gene TRBV27; 14 bases agree with TRBD2. Losses at the gene ends were 3 bases for V and 5 bases for J; bases not matched to a gene: 14. This CDR3 comprises 20 residues. Germline CDR1 is MNHEY and CDR2 is SMNVEV (reference sequence). The CDR3 is CASSFRLAGGRPGGTGELFF. CDR3 sequence (DNA): TGTGCCAGCAGTTTCAGACTAGCGGGAGGGCGGCCGGGAGGGACCGGGGAGCTGTTTTTT.

The chain is built from TRBV7-9 and TRBJ2-1, with 7 bases fitting TRBD2. Germline lookup yields CDR1 SEHNR and CDR2 FQNEAQ (reference sequence). The CDR3 is made up of 14 amino acids. Losses at the gene ends were 7 bases for V and 7 bases for J; bases not matched to a gene: 10. This chain's CDR3 is CASNPPGGGNEQFF. Here the CDR3 DNA reads TGTGCCAGCAACCCGCCGGGGGGAGGGAATGAGCAGTTCTTC.

The V call is TRBV9, the J call TRBJ2-3, with TRBD2 identical over 11 bases. The germline CDR1 and CDR2 sequences are SGDLS and YYNGEE. The CDR3 runs 18 residues. With V trimmed by 4 bases and J by 1 base, 11 bases remained unmatched. CDR3 in amino acids: CASSHHPKLAGGTDTQYF. CDR3 sequence (DNA): TGTGCCAGCAGCCACCACCCCAAACTAGCGGGGGGCACAGATACGCAGTATTTT.

This clone was counted a single time. The J gene is TRBJ2-5, the V gene TRBV7-8, with 8 positions matching TRBD2. Losses at the gene ends were 4 bases for V and 5 bases for J; bases not matched to a gene: 12. The CDR3 loop spans 16 amino acids. Per germline, CDR1 SGHVS and CDR2 FQNEAQ. This CDR3 reads CASSSSPGGAGETQYF. The CDR3 nucleotides read TGTGCCAGCAGCTCCTCTCCCGGGGGGGCCGGGGAGACCCAGTACTTC.

The chain carries TRBV7-3 and TRBJ1-4; maybe TRBD1 (6 bases). Germline lookup yields CDR1 SGHTA and CDR2 FQGTGA. V lost 5 bases to trimming and J lost 8 bases, with 12 bases between them. This CDR3 is 13 amino acids long. This chain's CDR3 is CASSRGKGEKLFF. The CDR3 DNA reads as TGTGCCAGCAGCAGGGGGAAAGGGGAAAAACTGTTTTTT. Full variable domain (outside the CDR3, taken from reference TRBV7-3 and TRBJ1-4): GAGVSQTPSNKVTEKGKYVELRCDPISGHTALYWYRQSLGQGPEFLIYFQGTGAADDSGLPNDRFFAVRPEGSVSTLKIQRTERGDSAVYLCASSRGKGEKLFFGSGTQLSVL.

This clone was recorded a few times. The V and J genes are TRBV6-5 and TRBJ1-2, with 8 bases matching TRBD1. V lost 6 bases, J lost 3 bases, and 3 bases stayed unmatched. Germline CDR1 and CDR2: MNHEY and SVGAGI. The CDR3 is made up of 13 amino acids. The CDR3 coding sequence is TGTGCCAGCAGGGACAGGGATTACTATGGCTACACCTTC. Amino acids: CASRDRDYYGYTF.